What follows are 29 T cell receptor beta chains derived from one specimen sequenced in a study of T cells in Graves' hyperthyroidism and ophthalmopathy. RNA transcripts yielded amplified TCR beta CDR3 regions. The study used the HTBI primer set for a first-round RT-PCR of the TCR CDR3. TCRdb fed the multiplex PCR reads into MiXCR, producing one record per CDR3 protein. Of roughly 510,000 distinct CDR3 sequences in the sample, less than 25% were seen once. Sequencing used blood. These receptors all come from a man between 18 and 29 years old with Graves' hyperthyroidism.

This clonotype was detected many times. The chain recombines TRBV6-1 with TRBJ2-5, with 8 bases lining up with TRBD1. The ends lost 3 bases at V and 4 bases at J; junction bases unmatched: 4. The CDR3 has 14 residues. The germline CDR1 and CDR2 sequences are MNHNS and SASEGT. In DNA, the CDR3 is TGTGCCAGCAGTGATACAGGGGGAATAGAGACCCAGTACTTC. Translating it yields CASSDTGGIETQYF.

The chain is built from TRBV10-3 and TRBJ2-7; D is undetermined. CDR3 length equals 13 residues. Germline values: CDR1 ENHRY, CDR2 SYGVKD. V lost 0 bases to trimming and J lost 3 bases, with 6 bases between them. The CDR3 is CAISESLNYEQYF. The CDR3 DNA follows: TGTGCCATCAGTGAGTCTCTCAACTACGAGCAGTACTTC.

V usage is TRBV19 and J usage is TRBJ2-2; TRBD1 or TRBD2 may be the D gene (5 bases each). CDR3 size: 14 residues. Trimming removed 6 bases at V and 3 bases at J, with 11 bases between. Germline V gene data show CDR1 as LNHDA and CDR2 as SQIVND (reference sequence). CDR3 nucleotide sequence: TGTGCCAGTAGCCCGGTGGGACACACCGGGGAGCTGTTTTTT. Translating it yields CASSPVGHTGELFF.

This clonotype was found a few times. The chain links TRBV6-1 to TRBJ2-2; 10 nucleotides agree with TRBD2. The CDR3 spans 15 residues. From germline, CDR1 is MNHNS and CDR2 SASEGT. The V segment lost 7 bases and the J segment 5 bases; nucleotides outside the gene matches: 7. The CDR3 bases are TGTGCCAGCACCGTAGCGGGAGGAGGAACCGGGGAGCTGTTTTTT. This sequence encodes CASTVAGGGTGELFF.

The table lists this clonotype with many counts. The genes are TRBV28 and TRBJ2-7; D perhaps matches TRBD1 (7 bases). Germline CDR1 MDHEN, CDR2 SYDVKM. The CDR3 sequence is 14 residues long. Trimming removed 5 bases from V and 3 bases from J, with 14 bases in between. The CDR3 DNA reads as TGTGCCAGCAGTCCCCAGGGGGGACTCTACGAGCAGTACTTC. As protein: CASSPQGGLYEQYF.

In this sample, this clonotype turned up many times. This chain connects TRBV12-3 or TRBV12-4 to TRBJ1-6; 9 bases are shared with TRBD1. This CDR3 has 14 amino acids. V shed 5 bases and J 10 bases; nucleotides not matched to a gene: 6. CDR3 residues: CASSPGQGHSPLHF. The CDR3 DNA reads TGTGCCAGCAGTCCGGGACAGGGACACTCACCCCTCCACTTT.

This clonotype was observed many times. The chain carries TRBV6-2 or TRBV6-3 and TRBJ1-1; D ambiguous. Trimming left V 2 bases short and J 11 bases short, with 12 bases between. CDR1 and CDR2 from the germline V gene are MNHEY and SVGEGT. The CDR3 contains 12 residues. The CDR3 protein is CASSYEGLRAFF. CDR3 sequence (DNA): TGTGCCAGCAGTTACGAGGGTCTCCGTGCTTTCTTT.

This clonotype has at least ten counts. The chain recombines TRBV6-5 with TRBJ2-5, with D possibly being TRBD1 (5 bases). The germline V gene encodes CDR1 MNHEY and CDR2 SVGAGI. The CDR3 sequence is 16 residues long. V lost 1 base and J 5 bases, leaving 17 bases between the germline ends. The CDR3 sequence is CASSYWVPGSGETQYF. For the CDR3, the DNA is TGTGCCAGCAGTTACTGGGTACCAGGGTCTGGGGAGACCCAGTACTTC.

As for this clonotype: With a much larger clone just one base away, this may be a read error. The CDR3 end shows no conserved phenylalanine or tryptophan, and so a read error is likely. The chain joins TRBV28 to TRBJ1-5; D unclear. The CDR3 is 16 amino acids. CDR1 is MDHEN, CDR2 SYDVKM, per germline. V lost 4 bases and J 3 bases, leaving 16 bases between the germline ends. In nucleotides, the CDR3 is TGTGCCAGCAGTTCTATACTAGGGTTGAACAATCAGCCCCAGCATGTT. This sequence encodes CASSSILGLNNQPQHV.

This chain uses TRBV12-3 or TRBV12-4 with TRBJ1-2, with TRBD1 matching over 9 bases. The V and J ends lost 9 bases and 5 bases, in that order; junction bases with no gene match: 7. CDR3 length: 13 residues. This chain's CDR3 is CASHRGLGYGYTF. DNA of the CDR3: TGTGCCAGTCACAGGGGGCTGGGATATGGCTACACCTTC.

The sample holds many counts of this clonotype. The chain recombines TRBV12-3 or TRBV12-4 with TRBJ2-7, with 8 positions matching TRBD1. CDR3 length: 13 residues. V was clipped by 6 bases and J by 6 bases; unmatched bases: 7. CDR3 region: CASSPLTGGEQYF. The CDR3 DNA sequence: TGTGCCAGCAGCCCACTTACAGGGGGCGAGCAGTACTTC.

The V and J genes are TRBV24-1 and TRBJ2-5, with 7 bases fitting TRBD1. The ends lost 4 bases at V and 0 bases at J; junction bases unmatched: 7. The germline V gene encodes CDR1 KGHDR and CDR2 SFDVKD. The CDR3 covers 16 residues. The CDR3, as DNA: TGTGCCACCAGTGAAAAAGGGGGCTGGTACCAAGAGACCCAGTACTTC. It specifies CATSEKGGWYQETQYF.

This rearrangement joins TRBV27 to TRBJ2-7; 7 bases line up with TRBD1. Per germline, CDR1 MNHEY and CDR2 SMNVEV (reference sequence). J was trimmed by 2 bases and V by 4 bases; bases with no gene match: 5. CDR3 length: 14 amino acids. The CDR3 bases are TGTGCCAGCAGTTCGTACAGGGGAACCTACGAGCAGTACTTC. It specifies CASSSYRGTYEQYF.

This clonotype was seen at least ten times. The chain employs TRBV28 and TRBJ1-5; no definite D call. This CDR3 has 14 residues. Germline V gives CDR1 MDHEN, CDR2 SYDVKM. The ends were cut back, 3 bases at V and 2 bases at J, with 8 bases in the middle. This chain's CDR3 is CASSLGYGNQPQHF. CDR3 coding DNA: TGTGCCAGCAGTTTGGGGTACGGCAATCAGCCCCAGCATTTT.

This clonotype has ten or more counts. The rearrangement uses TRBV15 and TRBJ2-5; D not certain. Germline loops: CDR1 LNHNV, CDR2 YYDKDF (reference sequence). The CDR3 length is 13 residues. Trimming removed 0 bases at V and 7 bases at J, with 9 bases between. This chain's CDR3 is CATSREIGMTQYF. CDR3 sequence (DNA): TGTGCCACCAGCAGAGAAATAGGAATGACCCAGTACTTC.

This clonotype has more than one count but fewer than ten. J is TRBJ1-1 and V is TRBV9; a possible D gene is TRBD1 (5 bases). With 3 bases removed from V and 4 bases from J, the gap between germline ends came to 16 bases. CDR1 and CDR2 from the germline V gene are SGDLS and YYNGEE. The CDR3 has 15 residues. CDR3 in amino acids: CASSGPQGAATEAFF. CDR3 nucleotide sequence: TGTGCCAGCAGCGGACCTCAGGGCGCAGCCACTGAAGCTTTCTTT. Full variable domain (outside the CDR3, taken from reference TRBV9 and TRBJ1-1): DSGVTQTPKHLITATGQRVTLRCSPRSGDLSVYWYQQSLDQGLQFLIQYYNGEERAKGNILERFSAQQFPDLHSELNLSSLELGDSALYFCASSGPQGAATEAFFGQGTRLTVV.

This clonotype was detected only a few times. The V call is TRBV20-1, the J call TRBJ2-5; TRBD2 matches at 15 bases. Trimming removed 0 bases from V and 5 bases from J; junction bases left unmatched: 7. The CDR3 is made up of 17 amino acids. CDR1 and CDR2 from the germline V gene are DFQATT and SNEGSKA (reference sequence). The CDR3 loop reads CSARDGLAGGPYETQYF. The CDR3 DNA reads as TGCAGTGCTAGAGATGGACTAGCGGGGGGGCCATACGAGACCCAGTACTTC.

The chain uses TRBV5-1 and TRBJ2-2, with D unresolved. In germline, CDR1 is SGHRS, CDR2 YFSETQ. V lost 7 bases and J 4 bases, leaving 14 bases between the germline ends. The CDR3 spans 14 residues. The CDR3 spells CASGTAPSTGELFF. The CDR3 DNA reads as TGCGCCAGCGGAACAGCACCATCCACCGGGGAGCTGTTTTTT. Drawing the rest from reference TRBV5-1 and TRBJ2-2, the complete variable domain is KAGVTQTPRYLIKTRGQQVTLSCSPISGHRSVSWYQQTPGQGLQFLFEYFSETQRNKGNFPGRFSGRQFSNSRSEMNVSTLELGDSALYLCASGTAPSTGELFFGEGSRLTVL.

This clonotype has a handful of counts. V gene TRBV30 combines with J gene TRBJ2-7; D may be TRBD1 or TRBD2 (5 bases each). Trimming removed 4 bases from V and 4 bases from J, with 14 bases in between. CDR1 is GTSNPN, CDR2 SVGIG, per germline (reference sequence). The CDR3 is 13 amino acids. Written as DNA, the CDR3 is TGTGCCTGGAATCCGGGACGGAGATACGAGCAGTACTTC. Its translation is CAWNPGRRYEQYF.

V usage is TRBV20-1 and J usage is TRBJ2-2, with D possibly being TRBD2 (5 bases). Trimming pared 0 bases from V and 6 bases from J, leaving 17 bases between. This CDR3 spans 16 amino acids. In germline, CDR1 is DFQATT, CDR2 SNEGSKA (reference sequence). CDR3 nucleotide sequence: TGCAGTGCTAGAGATCTTTGGTCGCAGAGGGCCGGGGAGCTGTTTTTT. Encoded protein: CSARDLWSQRAGELFF.

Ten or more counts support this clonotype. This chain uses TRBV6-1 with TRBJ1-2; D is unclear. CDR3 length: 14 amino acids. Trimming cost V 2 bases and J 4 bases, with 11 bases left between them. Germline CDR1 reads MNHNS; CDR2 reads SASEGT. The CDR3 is CASSETGSFYGYTF. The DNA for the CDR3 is TGTGCCAGCAGTGAAACGGGCTCCTTCTATGGCTACACCTTC.

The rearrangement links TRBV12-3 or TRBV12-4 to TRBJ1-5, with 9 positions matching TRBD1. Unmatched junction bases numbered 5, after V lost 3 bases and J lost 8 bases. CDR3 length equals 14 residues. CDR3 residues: CASSFNRGREPQHF. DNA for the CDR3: TGTGCCAGCAGTTTTAACAGGGGGCGGGAGCCCCAGCATTTT.

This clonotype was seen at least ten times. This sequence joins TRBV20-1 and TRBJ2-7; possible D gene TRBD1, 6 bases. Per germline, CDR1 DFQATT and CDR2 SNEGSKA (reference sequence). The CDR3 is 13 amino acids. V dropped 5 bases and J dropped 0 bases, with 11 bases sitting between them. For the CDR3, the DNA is TGCAGTGCTCAGGGACAAAGCTCCTACGAGCAGTACTTC. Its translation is CSAQGQSSYEQYF.

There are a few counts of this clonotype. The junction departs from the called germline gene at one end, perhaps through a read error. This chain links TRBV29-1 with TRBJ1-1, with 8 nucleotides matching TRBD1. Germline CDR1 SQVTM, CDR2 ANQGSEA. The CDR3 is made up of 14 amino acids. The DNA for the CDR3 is TGCAGCGTTGAAGAAAGACAGGGGAACACTGAAGTTTTCTTT. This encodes CSVEERQGNTEVFF.

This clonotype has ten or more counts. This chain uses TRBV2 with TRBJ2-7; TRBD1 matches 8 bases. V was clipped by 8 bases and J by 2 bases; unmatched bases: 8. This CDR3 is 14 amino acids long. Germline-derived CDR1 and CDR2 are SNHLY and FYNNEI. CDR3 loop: CASSGGLGAYEQYF. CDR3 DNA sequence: TGTGCCAGCTCAGGGGGCTTAGGGGCCTACGAGCAGTACTTC.

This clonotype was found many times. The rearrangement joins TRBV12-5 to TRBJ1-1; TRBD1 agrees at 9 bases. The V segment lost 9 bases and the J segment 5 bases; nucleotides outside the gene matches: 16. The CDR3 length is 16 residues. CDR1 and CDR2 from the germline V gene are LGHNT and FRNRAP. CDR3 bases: TGTGCTAGGACGAGACCTCCGGGACAGGGTGGAACTGAAGCTTTCTTT. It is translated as CARTRPPGQGGTEAFF.

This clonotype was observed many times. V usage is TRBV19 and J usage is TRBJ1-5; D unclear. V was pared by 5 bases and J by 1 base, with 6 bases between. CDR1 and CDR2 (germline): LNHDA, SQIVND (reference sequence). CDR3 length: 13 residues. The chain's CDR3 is CASSAYSNQPQHF. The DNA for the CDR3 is TGTGCCAGTAGTGCATACAGCAATCAGCCCCAGCATTTT.

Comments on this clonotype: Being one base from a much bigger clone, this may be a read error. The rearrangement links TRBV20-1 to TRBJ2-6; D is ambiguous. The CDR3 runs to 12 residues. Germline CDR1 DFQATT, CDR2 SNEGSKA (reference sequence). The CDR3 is CSAGSGVNVLTF. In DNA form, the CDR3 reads TGCAGTGCAGGCTCTGGGGTCAACGTCCTGACTTTC.

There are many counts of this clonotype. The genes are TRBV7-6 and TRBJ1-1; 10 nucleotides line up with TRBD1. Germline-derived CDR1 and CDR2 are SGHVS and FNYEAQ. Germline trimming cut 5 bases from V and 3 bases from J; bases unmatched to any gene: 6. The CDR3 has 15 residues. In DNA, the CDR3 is TGTGCCAGCAGCACCGGGACAGGGGTCGACACTGAAGCTTTCTTT. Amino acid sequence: CASSTGTGVDTEAFF.